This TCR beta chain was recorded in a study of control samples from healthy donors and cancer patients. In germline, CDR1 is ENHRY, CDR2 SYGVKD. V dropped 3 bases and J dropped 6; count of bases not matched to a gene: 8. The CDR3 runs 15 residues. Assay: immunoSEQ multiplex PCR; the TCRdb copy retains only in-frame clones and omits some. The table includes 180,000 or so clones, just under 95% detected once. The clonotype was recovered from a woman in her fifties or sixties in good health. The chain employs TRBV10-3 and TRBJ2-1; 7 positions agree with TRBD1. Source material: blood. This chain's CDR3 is CAISERDSAFNEQFF. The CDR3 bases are TGTGCCATCAGTGAACGGGACAGTGCCTTCAATGAGCAGTTCTTC.